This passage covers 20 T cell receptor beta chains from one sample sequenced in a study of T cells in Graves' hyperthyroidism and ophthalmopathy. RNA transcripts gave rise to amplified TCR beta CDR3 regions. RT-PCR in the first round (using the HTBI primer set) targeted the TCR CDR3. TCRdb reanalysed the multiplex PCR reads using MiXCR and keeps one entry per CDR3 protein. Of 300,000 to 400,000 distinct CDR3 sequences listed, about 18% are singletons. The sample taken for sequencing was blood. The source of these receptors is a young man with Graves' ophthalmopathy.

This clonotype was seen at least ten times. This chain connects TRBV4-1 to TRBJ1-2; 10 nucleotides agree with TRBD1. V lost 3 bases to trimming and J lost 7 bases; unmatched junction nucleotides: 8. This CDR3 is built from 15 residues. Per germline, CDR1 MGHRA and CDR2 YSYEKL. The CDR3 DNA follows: TGCGCCAGCAGCCAGGAGCCCGGGACAGGGGTTGGCTACACCTTC. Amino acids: CASSQEPGTGVGYTF.

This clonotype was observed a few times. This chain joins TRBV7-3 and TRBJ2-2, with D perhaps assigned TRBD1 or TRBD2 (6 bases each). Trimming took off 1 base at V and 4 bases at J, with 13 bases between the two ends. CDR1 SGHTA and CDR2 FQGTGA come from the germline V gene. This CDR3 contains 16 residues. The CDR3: CASSLKGGRVTGELFF. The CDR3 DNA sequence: TGTGCCAGCAGCTTAAAAGGGGGGCGAGTCACCGGGGAGCTGTTTTTT.

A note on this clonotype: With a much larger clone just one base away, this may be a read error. The CDR3 nucleotides are TGTGCCAGCAGTCCCGAGACAGGGGCGGACCTCGAGCAGTTCTTC. As protein: CASSPETGADLEQFF. V usage is TRBV2 and J usage is TRBJ2-1; TRBD1 aligns across 8 bases. Unmatched junction bases numbered 13, after V lost 5 bases and J lost 10 bases. The CDR3 covers 15 residues. The germline V gene has CDR1 SNHLY and CDR2 FYNNEI.

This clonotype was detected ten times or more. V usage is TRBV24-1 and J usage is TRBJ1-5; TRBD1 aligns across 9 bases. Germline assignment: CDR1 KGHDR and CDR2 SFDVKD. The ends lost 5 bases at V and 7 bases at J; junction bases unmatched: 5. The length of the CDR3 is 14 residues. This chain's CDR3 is CATSAGTGIQPQHF. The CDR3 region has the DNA TGTGCCACCAGTGCCGGGACAGGGATCCAGCCCCAGCATTTT.

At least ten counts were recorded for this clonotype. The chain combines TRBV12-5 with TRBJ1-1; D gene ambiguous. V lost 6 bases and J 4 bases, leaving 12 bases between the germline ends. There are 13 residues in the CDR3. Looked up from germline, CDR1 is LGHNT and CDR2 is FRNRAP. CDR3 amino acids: CASGLTEGTEAFF. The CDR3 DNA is TGTGCTAGTGGCCTCACGGAGGGCACTGAAGCTTTCTTT.

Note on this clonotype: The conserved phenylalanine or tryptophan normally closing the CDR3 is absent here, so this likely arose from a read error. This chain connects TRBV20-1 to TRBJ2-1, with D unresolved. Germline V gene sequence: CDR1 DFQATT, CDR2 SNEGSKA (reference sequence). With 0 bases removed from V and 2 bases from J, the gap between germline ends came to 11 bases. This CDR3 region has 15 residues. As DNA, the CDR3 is TGCAGTGCTAGAGATCTCCGGAGCCCCTACAATGAGCAGTTCTCC. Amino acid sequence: CSARDLRSPYNEQFS.

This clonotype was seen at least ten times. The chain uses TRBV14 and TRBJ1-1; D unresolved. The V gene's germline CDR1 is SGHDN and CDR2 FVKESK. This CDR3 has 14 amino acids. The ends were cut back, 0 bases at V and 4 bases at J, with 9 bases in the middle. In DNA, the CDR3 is TGTGCCAGCAGCCAAGATCCGGGTGGCACTGAAGCTTTCTTT. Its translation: CASSQDPGGTEAFF.

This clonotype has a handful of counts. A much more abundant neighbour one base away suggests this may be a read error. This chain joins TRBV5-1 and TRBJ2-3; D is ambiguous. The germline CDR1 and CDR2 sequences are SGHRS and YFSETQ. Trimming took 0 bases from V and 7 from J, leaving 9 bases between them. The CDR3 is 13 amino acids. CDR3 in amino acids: CASSLGTPNTQYF. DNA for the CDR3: TGCGCCAGCAGCTTGGGTACTCCGAATACGCAGTATTTT.

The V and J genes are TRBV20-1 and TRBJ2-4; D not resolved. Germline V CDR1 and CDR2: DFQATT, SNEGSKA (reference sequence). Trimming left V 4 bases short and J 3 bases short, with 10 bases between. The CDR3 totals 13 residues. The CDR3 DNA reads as TGCAGTGCTATGGCGGTAATCAAAAACATTCAGTACTTC. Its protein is CSAMAVIKNIQYF.

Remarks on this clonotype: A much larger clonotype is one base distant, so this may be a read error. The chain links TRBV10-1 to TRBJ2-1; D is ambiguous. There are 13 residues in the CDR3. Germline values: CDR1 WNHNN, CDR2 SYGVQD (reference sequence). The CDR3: CASSDMGDNEQSF. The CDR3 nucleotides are TGCGCCAGCAGTGATATGGGTGACAATGAGCAGTCCTTC.

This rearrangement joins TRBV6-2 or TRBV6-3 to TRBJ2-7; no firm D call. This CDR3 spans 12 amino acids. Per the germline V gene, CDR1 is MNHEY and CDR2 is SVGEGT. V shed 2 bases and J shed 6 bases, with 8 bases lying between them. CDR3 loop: CASSYGITEQYF. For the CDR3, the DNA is TGTGCCAGCAGTTACGGGATAACCGAGCAGTACTTC.

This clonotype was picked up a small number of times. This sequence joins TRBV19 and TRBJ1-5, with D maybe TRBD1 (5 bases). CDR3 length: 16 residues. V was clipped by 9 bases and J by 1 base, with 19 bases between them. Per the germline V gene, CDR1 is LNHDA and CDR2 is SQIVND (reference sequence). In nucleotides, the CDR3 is TGTGCCAGCCAAGGGGCGGGGGGTATCAGCAATCAGCCCCAGCATTTT. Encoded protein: CASQGAGGISNQPQHF.

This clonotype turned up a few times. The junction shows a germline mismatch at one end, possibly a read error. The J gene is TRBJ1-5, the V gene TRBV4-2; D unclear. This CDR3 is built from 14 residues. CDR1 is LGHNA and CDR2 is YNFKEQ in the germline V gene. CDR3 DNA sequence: TGTGCCAGCAGCCAAGAGACCGCAAATCAGCCCCGGCATTTT. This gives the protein CASSQETANQPRHF.

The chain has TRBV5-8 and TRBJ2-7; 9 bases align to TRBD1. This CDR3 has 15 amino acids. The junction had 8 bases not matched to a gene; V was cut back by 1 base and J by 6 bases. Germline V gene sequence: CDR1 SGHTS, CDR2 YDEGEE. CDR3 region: CASSLWTGDTGEQYF. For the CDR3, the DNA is TGTGCCAGCAGCTTGTGGACAGGGGACACGGGCGAGCAGTACTTC.

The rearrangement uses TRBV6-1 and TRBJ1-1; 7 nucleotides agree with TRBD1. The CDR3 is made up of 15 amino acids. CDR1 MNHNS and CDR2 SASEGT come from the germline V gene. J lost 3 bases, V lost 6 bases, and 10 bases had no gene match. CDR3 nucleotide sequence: TGTGCCAGCAGGTCCGGACAGGTACGACACACTGAAGCTTTCTTT. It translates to CASRSGQVRHTEAFF.

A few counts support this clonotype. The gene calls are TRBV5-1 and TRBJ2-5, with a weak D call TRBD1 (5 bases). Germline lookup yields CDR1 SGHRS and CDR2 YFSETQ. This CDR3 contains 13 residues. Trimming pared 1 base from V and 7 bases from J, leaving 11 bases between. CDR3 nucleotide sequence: TGCGCCAGCAGCTTGTTGGACCAGGGGACCCAGTACTTC. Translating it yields CASSLLDQGTQYF.

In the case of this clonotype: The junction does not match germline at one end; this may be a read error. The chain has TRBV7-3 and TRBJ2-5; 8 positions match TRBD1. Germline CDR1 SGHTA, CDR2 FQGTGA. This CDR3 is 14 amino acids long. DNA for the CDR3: TGTGCCAGCAGCCTAACAGGGGGAAGTGAGACCCAGTACTTC. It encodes CASSLTGGSETQYF.

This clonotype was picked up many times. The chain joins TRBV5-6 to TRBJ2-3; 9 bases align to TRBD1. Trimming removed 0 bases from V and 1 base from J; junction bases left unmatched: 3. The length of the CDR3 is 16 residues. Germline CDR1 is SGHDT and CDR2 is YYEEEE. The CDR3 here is CASSLGGDRGTDTQYF. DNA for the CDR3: TGTGCCAGCAGCTTGGGGGGGGACAGGGGCACAGATACGCAGTATTTT.

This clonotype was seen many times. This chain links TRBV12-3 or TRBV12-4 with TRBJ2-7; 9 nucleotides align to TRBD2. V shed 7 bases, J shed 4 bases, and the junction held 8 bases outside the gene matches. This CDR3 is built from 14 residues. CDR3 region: CASNSGGRSYEQYF. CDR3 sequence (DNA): TGTGCCAGCAATAGCGGGGGAAGGTCATACGAGCAGTACTTC.

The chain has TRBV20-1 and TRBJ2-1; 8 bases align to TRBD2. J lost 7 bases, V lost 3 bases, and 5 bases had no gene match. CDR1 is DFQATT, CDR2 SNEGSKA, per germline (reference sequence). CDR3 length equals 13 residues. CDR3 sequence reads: CSASGGAKNEQFF. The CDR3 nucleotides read TGCAGTGCTAGCGGGGGGGCTAAAAATGAGCAGTTCTTC.